A single sample gave rise to the 14 T cell receptor beta chains below, sequenced in a study of lymphopenia after photon versus proton radiotherapy. Method: immunoSEQ multiplex PCR; TCRdb's copy keeps in-frame clones and lacks some. The sample lists tens of thousands of clones; more than 70% were seen once. The sample consisted of peripheral blood, taken from a patient treated with proton-based radiotherapy. These TCRs come from a man between 60 and 75 years old with pancreatic cancer.

The chain combines TRBV28 with TRBJ2-5, with TRBD1 identical over 10 bases. V lost 2 bases and J lost 3; bases outside the gene matches: 3. The germline CDR1 and CDR2 sequences are MDHEN and SYDVKM. The CDR3 is 15 residues long. Here the CDR3 reads CASSLPGTGEETQYF. The DNA of the CDR3 is TGTGCCAGCAGTTTACCCGGGACAGGGGAAGAGACCCAGTACTTC. Full variable domain (remainder filled in from reference TRBV28 and TRBJ2-5): DVKVTQSSRYLVKRTGEKVFLECVQDMDHENMFWYRQDPGLGLRLIYFSYDVKMKEKGDIPEGYSVSREKKERFSLILESASTNQTSMYLCASSLPGTGEETQYFGPGTRLLVL.

The chain is built from TRBV5-1 and TRBJ1-1; the D gene is possibly TRBD1 (6 bases). CDR3 size: 17 residues. In germline, CDR1 is SGHRS, CDR2 YFSETQ. V lost 4 bases and J 1 base, leaving 20 bases between the germline ends. The DNA for the CDR3 is TGCGCCAGCAGCCCGCCCTCGATTCTACAGGGGAACACTGAAGCTTTCTTT. It specifies CASSPPSILQGNTEAFF.

The chain recombines TRBV27 with TRBJ2-1; D is undetermined. The CDR3 covers 11 residues. V was pared by 7 bases and J by 10 bases, with 11 bases between. Germline values: CDR1 MNHEY, CDR2 SMNVEV (reference sequence). The CDR3 protein is CASITPLEQFF. The CDR3 bases are TGTGCCAGCATTACCCCTCTGGAGCAGTTCTTC.

This chain uses TRBV30 with TRBJ2-1; D is ambiguous. The ends were cut back, 2 bases at V and 0 bases at J, with 11 bases in the middle. This CDR3 has 15 residues. CDR1 GTSNPN and CDR2 SVGIG come from the germline V gene (reference sequence). CDR3 nucleotides: TGTGCCTGGAGTATAGGTACCAGCTCCTACAATGAGCAGTTCTTC. It is translated as CAWSIGTSSYNEQFF.

Only a few counts were recorded for this clone. CDR3 coding DNA: TGTGCCAGCAGCTTAGTGGTGGGAGGGCCGGGAAATGAGCAGTTCTTC. Protein product: CASSLVVGGPGNEQFF. The chain couples TRBV7-2 to TRBJ2-1; 7 nucleotides agree with TRBD2. The CDR3 is made up of 16 amino acids. With V trimmed by 1 base and J by 7 bases, 10 bases remained unmatched. Germline CDR1 is SGHTA and CDR2 is FQGNSA.

This clone was picked up a small number of times. The CDR3 spells CASSLSTGYTF. The CDR3 nucleotides read TGTGCCAGCAGTTTATCCACAGGCTACACCTTC. The rearrangement joins TRBV28 to TRBJ1-2; no firm D call. With 1 base removed from V and 8 bases from J, the gap between germline ends came to 5 bases. The germline gives CDR1 MDHEN, CDR2 SYDVKM. The CDR3 sequence is 11 residues long.

The V call is TRBV27, the J call TRBJ2-1; D remains unclear. Germline CDR1 is MNHEY and CDR2 is SMNVEV (reference sequence). Trimming removed 5 bases at V and 6 bases at J, with 14 bases between. There are 14 residues in the CDR3. CDR3 region: CASSMARFGNEQFF. The CDR3 DNA sequence: TGTGCCAGCAGTATGGCCAGGTTCGGCAATGAGCAGTTCTTC.

The CDR3, as DNA: TGTGCCTGGAGTCCCGGTGGAGATACGCAGTATTTT. This codes for CAWSPGGDTQYF. The V gene is TRBV30, the J gene TRBJ2-3; D remains unclear. The CDR3 consists of 12 residues. The germline V gene has CDR1 GTSNPN and CDR2 SVGIG (reference sequence). The V end lost 2 bases, the J end lost 5 bases, and 8 bases lay between the germline ends.

The gene calls are TRBV7-8 and TRBJ2-7; D call uncertain. Trimming cost V 5 bases and J 3 bases, with 11 bases left between them. Germline V gene lookup returns CDR1 SGHVS and CDR2 FQNEAQ. The CDR3 covers 13 residues. CDR3: CASSRATVYEQYF. CDR3 DNA: TGTGCCAGCAGCAGGGCGACCGTCTACGAGCAGTACTTC.

The chain joins TRBV4-1 to TRBJ2-3; possibly TRBD1 for D (5 bases). Germline V CDR1 and CDR2: MGHRA, YSYEKL. This CDR3 contains 14 residues. The V end lost 2 bases, the J end lost 6 bases, and 12 bases lay between the germline ends. CDR3 protein: CASSQFGAMDTQYF. The DNA for the CDR3 is TGCGCCAGCAGCCAATTTGGGGCCATGGATACGCAGTATTTT.

This clone was counted between two and nine times. The chain carries TRBV30 and TRBJ2-7; TRBD2 matches 12 bases. Unmatched junction bases numbered 10, after V lost 0 bases and J lost 7 bases. Germline loops: CDR1 GTSNPN, CDR2 SVGIG (reference sequence). The CDR3 spans 16 residues. DNA of the CDR3: TGTGCCTGGAGTGTAAGGGGACTAGCGGGCGATGGAGAGCAGTACTTC. This encodes CAWSVRGLAGDGEQYF.

This chain uses TRBV5-4 with TRBJ2-1; D may match TRBD1 or TRBD2 (5 bases each). Trimming pared 5 bases from V and 10 bases from J, leaving 25 bases between. CDR3 length equals 16 residues. Germline CDR1 SGHNT, CDR2 YYREEE (reference sequence). The CDR3 is CASSHARIVKGTEQFF. In nucleotides, the CDR3 is TGTGCCAGCAGTCATGCCCGGATTGTGAAGGGGACGGAGCAGTTCTTC.

The chain is built from TRBV9 and TRBJ1-1; 7 nucleotides align to TRBD1. Looked up from germline, CDR1 is SGDLS and CDR2 is YYNGEE. CDR3 length: 14 residues. V lost 1 base, J lost 3 bases, and 3 bases stayed unmatched. The CDR3: CASSVMTGYTEAFF. The CDR3 DNA follows: TGTGCCAGCAGCGTAATGACAGGGTACACTGAAGCTTTCTTT.

The chain employs TRBV5-4 and TRBJ2-7; tentative D call: TRBD1 (5 bases). CDR3 size: 16 residues. Germline V gene sequence: CDR1 SGHNT, CDR2 YYREEE (reference sequence). Trimming stripped 4 bases from V and 0 bases from J, with 17 bases between. CDR3 loop: CASSTDRTRSSYEQYF. The CDR3 coding sequence is TGTGCCAGCAGCACAGATCGGACAAGGAGCTCCTACGAGCAGTACTTC.